The T cell receptor beta chain under discussion was sequenced for a study of blood T cell repertoires in COVID-19. Study summary: Collection of acute and convalescent COVID-19 samples took place in the United States, Italy and Spain. PBMCs, B-cell-depleted T cells, or T cells provided the cDNA or gDNA that made up the material.

This CDR3 comprises 17 residues. Germline V CDR1 and CDR2: MNHEY, SMNVEV (reference sequence). The ends lost 4 bases at V and 2 bases at J; junction bases unmatched: 14. In the original analysis: Amplification of reference gene primers was used by the study to estimate nucleated cell counts. TCRdb's copy holds only in-frame clones and misses some; the assay was immunoSEQ multiplex PCR. Clone size and the V and J calls come from that table; the DNA yielded D and trimming. This table holds fewer than 150,000 clones, around 86% found once. Sequenced input: peripheral blood. This receptor was obtained from a woman in her forties or fifties who had recovered from COVID-19. The chain is built from TRBV27 and TRBJ2-7, with TRBD1 matching over 7 bases. Here the CDR3 reads CASSSGQVSRKAYEQYF. The CDR3 nucleotides read TGTGCCAGCAGTTCCGGACAGGTCTCCCGGAAAGCCTACGAGCAGTACTTC.